The clone carrying this TCR beta chain was recorded a few times. One entry per CDR3 protein results from TCRdb running MiXCR on the 5' RACE reads. The table lists 280,000 or so distinct CDR3 sequences, over 7% of them singletons, with 20% to 25% in the top ten. CDR1 and CDR2 from the germline V gene are DFQATT and SNEGSKA (reference sequence). The length of the CDR3 is 12 residues. The ends were cut back, 6 bases at V and 8 bases at J, with 16 bases in the middle. The data originate from a study of T-cell memory formation after mild COVID-19. This TCR was sampled from a man aged 18 to 30 who had mild COVID-19 (a few samples of this study predate the infection). Cell type and time point are not known. The chain recombines TRBV20-1 with TRBJ1-1, with a tentative D call TRBD1 (5 bases). Material for sequencing was PBMCs or a T cell subset sorted from them (not recorded which). This CDR3 reads CSAKLGTLEAFF. The CDR3 nucleotides read TGCAGTGCGAAACTTGGGACCTTGGAAGCTTTCTTT.